The rows below give T cell receptor beta chains drawn from one sample of a study of blood T cell repertoires in COVID-19. Here immunoSEQ multiplex PCR was the method, and the copy in TCRdb shows in-frame clones only, minus some. The top ten clones hold 15% of a sample with roughly 220,000 clones, 70% to 85% of them seen once. Source material: PBMCs or T cells enriched from blood (not recorded which). The receptors shown here come from a man in his forties who had recovered from COVID-19. The CDR3 runs from the conserved cysteine through the conserved F or W. Some rows have no size entry. The others give once, few or many, or a class for an expanded clone.

clone size,J gene,V gene,CDR3 protein
.,TRBJ1-5,TRBV10-3,CAISGRGTDAGQPQHF
.,TRBJ2-2,TRBV15,CATSGLGLGELFF
.,TRBJ1-1,TRBV5-1,CASSQGQDGTEAFF
.,TRBJ2-7,TRBV6-2/TRBV6-3,CASSPRGSTYEQYF
.,TRBJ1-3,TRBV15,CATSRVGASGGNTIYF
.,TRBJ2-5,TRBV20-1,CSASNVAVEETQYF
.,TRBJ1-2,TRBV12-3/TRBV12-4,CASSLGQDYGYTF
.,TRBJ1-3,TRBV20-1,CSASPPRTGHSGNTIYF
.,TRBJ1-2,TRBV9,CASSLSTPREGYTF
.,TRBJ1-6,TRBV3-1/TRBV3-2,CASSQDLNSPLHF
.,TRBJ1-6,TRBV12-3/TRBV12-4,CASRSGYSPLHF
many,TRBJ1-4,TRBV15,CATSRLAVAEKLFF
.,TRBJ1-5,TRBV27,CASSLVQGNQPQHF
.,TRBJ2-7,TRBV28,CAIRTGPGFEQYF